This T cell receptor beta chain was identified during a study of T cells in Graves' hyperthyroidism and ophthalmopathy (dated by TCRdb to about 2019). At the level of the whole study: Peripheral blood samples were taken at the time of initial diagnosis, prior to any treatment. To identify distinguishing TCR V-J signatures, a discovery cohort of about 95 patients was used, comprising 40 to 45 with Graves' ophthalmopathy and 57 with stable Graves' hyperthyroidism. An independent validation cohort of 18 to 20 hyperthyroidism patients and over 15 patients who later progressed to ophthalmopathy tested prospective prediction of ophthalmopathy. The approximately 100 discovery patients were randomly split 7:3 into training and test sets. In more than five Graves' hyperthyroidism patients, the study also compared T-cell repertoires from thyroid tissue with T-cell repertoires from blood. After blood sampling, hyperthyroidism patients were treated with methimazole at a starting dose of 30 mg daily, and ophthalmopathy patients were treated with high-dose intravenous methylprednisolone. According to the paper, TCR Vbeta CDR3 sequencing was carried out on about 140 peripheral blood samples, which came from over 40 ophthalmopathy, roughly 75 hyperthyroidism and some 17 progressor patients.

The TCR beta CDR3 regions were amplified from the RNA transcripts. For the first round of RT-PCR on the TCR CDR3, the HTBI primer set was used together with the Qiagen OneStep RT-PCR kit. A second multiplex PCR round built the libraries, followed by size selection and purification. Sequencing of the libraries was done on an Illumina HiSeq2000 using paired-end 100 bp reads. Processing in the source paper ran as follows. SOAPnuke was used to process the raw data, with reads discarded if the reads contained adapters or uncalled bases, had a mean Phred below 15, or lacked an exact constant-primer or identifier match. High-quality paired reads were merged with COPE v1.2.5, and unique nucleotide sequences were defined as clonotypes. Clonotypes were aligned to IMGT TRBV, TRBD and TRBJ reference segments using MiTCR v1.1. Only V-J combinations with frequency above 0.0001, covering 99% to 99.2% of repertoires, were analysed. The TCS score was defined as F50 (clonal expansion) divided by E x V (chaos), with BLOSUM62-based TCRdist calculated between CDR3 peptides within each V-J. Welch's t-statistics and random forest reduced just over 500 V-J features to 13, which were used in a naive Bayes classifier (R e1071). TCRdb reran the public reads through fastp at Q25 and MiXCR, keeping productive beta chains. Every entry covers one CDR3 protein and lists the most common genes and DNA from its rows. The V and J calls follow TCRdb's processing rather than the paper's. Across this sample there are some 460,000 distinct CDR3 sequences, with approximately 14% seen only once. The top ten clones comprise roughly an eighth of the sample.

Spanning cysteine to phenylalanine, the CDR3 consists of 13 amino acids. The DNA shown is the 39-base CDR3, in frame from base 1. The germline V gene provides CDR1 ENHRY and CDR2 SYGVKD. The junction carries 5 bases between V and J, which are trimmed by 0 bases and 4 bases respectively. The sample holds many counts of this clonotype. Which antigen it targets is not known. No quality values exist for individual bases; no much larger clone is one base distant. Graves' hyperthyroidism was defined as stable when no progression to ophthalmopathy occurred over 18 months of follow-up. Hyperthyroidism patients were aged 18 to 65 years and newly diagnosed, with disease duration of less than 2 months. Exclusion was applied to patients with uncontrolled infections, other autoimmune diseases, pregnancy or lactation. Clinical symptoms, serum thyroxine and TRAb, thyroid ultrasound, and orbital computed tomography formed the basis for the diagnoses. PBMCs were isolated from roughly 10 ml of fresh peripheral blood by Ficoll-Paque density gradient centrifugation. Total RNA was extracted using Trizol reagent, and RNA quality was assessed on an Agilent 2100 Bioanalyzer.

Broad study findings and their caveats: In cross-validation, a model built on a 13 V-J signature told ophthalmopathy apart from stable hyperthyroidism with 85% to 90% sensitivity and 81% to 82% specificity, and in testing the same model reached 80%/75%. During validation, the model predicted progression to ophthalmopathy a median of approximately 6 months ahead of onset, with 70.59% sensitivity and under 85% specificity. No statistical method was used to set the sample size in advance, and investigators knew the group allocation. Blood samples also contained most of the expanded thyroid clonotypes (frequency above 0.001), which suggests that blood repertoires may reflect thyroid immune responses.

The chain couples TRBV10-3 to TRBJ2-3; TRBD2 is perhaps the D gene, given 5 matching bases. The sequenced material came from blood. The sequence came from a woman aged 18 to 35 with Graves' hyperthyroidism. The DNA is TGTGCCATCAGTGAGTCGAGGGCAGATACGCAGTATTTT. It encodes CAISESRADTQYF.